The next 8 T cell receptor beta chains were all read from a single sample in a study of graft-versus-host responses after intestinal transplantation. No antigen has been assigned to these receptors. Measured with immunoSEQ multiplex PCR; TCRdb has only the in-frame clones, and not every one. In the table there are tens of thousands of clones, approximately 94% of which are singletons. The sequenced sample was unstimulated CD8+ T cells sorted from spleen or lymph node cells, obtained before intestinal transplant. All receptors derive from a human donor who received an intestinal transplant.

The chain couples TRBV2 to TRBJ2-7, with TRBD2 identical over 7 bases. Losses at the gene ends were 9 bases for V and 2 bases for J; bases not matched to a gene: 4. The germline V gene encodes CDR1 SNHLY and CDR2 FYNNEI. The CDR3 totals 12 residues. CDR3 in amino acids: CASLSGTYEQYF. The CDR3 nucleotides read TGTGCCAGTCTCAGCGGGACCTACGAGCAGTACTTC.

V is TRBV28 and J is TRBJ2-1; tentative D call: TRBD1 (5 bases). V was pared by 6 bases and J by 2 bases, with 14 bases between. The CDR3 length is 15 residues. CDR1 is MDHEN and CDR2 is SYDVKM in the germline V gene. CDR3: CASSPRESAYNEQFF. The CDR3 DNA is TGTGCCAGCAGCCCCAGGGAATCCGCCTACAATGAGCAGTTCTTC.

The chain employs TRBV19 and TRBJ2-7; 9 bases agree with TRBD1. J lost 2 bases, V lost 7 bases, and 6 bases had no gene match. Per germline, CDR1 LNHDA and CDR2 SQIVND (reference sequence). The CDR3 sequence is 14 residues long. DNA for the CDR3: TGTGCCAGTAATCCACAGGGGGCCCCCTACGAGCAGTACTTC. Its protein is CASNPQGAPYEQYF.

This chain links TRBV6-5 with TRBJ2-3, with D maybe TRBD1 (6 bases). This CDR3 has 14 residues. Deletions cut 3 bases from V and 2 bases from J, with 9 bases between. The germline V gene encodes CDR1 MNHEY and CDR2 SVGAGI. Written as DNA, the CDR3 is TGTGCCAGCAGTTATCAGGGGCCCACAGATACGCAGTATTTT. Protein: CASSYQGPTDTQYF.

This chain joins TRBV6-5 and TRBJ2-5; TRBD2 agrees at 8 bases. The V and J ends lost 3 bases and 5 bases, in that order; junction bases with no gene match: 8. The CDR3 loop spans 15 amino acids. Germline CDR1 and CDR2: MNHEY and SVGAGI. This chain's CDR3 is CASSYAGGLAETQYF. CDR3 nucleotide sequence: TGTGCCAGCAGTTATGCGGGGGGCTTGGCGGAGACCCAGTACTTC.

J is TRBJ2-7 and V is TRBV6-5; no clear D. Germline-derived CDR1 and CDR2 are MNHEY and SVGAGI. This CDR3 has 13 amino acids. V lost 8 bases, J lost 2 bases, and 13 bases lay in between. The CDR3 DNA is TGTGCCAGCGCTCTTACATCCACCTACGAGCAGTACTTC. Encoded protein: CASALTSTYEQYF.

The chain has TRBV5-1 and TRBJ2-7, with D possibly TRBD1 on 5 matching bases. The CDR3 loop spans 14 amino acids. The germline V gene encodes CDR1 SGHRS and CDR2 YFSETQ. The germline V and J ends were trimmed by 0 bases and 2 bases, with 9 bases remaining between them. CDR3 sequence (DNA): TGCGCCAGCAGCTTGGAGGGGCTACCCTACGAGCAGTACTTC. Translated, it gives CASSLEGLPYEQYF.

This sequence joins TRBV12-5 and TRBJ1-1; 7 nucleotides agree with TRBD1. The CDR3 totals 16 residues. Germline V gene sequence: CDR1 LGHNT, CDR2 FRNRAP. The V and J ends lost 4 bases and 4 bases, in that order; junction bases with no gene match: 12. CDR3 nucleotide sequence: TGTGCTAGTGGTTCCCCCTCAGGGGCAGGGGGCACTGAAGCTTTCTTT. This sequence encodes CASGSPSGAGGTEAFF.